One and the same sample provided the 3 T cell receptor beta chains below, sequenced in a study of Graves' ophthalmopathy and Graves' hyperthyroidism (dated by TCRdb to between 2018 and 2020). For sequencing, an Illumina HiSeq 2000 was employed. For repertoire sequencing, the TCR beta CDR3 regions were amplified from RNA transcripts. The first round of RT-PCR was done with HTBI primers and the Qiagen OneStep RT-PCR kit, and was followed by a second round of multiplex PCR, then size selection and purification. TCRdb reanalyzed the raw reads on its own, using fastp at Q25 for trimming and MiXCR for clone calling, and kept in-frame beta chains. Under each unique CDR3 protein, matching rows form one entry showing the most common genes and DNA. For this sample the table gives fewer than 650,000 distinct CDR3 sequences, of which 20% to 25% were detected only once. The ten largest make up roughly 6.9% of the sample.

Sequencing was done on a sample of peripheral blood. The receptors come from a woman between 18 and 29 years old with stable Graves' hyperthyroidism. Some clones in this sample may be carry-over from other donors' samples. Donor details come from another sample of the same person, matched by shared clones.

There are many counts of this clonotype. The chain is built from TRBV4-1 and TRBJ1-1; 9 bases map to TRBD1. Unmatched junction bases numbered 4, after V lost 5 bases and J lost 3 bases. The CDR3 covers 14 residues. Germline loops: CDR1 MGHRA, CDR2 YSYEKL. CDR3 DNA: TGCGCCAGCAGCGGACGACAGGGGGACACTGAAGCTTTCTTT. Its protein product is CASSGRQGDTEAFF.

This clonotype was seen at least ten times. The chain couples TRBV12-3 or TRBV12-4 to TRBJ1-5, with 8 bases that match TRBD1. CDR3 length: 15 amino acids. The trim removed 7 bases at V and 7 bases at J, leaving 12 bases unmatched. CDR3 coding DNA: TGTGCCAGCAAACTTTCGGACAGGGATGGGCAGCCCCAGCATTTT. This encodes CASKLSDRDGQPQHF.

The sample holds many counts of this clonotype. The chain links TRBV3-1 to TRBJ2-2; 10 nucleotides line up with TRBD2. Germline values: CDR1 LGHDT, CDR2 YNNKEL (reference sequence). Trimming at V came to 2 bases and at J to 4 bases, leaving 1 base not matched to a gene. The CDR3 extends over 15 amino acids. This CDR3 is CASSQSSGSTGELFF. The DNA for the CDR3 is TGTGCCAGCAGCCAATCTAGCGGGAGCACCGGGGAGCTGTTTTTT.